This TCR beta chain appears in the sequencing data of a study of shared T cell receptors in the human thymus. TCRdb keeps only in-frame clones here, not all; method: immunoSEQ multiplex PCR. The data show 700,000 or so clones, 80% to 90% seen once. CDR1 is SGHDT, CDR2 YYEEEE, per germline. This CDR3 is 16 amino acids long. Trimming took off 5 bases at V and 0 bases at J, with 12 bases between the two ends. The sample was also reused in another study, on human thymus T cells. In that study: Infants, healthy and Finnish, who were having corrective surgery for congenital heart defects served as donors. Thymus tissue was removed during corrective cardiac surgery. What appeared biased in thymic and blood repertoires was the usage of V and J genes. Related research examined unrelated individuals and reported that their thymic repertoires overlapped highly.

This receptor was obtained from a girl under three years old with a congenital heart defect. V gene TRBV5-6 combines with J gene TRBJ2-6; D gene ambiguous. Material: thymocytes. DNA of the CDR3: TGTGCCAGCAGTACAGTGCTCCTCTCTGGGGCCAACGTCCTGACTTTC. Its protein product is CASSTVLLSGANVLTF.